The 7 T cell receptor beta chains listed next were all sequenced from one sample in a study of post-analysis software for immune sequencing data. These receptors' antigens are unknown. Study-level findings and limits: Relative to controls, patients had 4 or 5 TRBV segments at higher frequency, with TRBV5-6, TRBV5-1 and TRBV20-1 among these.

The TCR beta cDNA libraries carried unique molecular identifiers. TCRdb re-analysed the PCR reads in MiXCR, keeping a single row per CDR3 protein. The data show 750,000 to 950,000 distinct CDR3 sequences, under 60% seen once. Sequencing used blood. The receptors stem from a girl aged 10-17 years with multiple sclerosis.

This clonotype was detected only a few times. The rearrangement uses TRBV20-1 and TRBJ2-5; D possibly corresponds to TRBD2 (5 bases). Deletions cut 4 bases from V and 1 base from J, with 19 bases between. CDR1 DFQATT and CDR2 SNEGSKA come from the germline V gene (reference sequence). The CDR3 has 16 residues. The CDR3 loop is CSANGPRPGSQETQYF. CDR3 DNA sequence: TGCAGTGCTAACGGACCCCGACCGGGGTCCCAAGAGACCCAGTACTTC.

The chain uses TRBV5-1 and TRBJ2-1; D uncertain. Looked up from germline, CDR1 is SGHRS and CDR2 is YFSETQ. V was clipped by 4 bases and J by 10 bases, with 15 bases between them. The CDR3 sequence is 13 residues long. The CDR3 reads CASSPPAGWEQFF. The CDR3 DNA follows: TGCGCCAGCAGCCCGCCAGCCGGCTGGGAGCAGTTCTTC.

The chain employs TRBV6-6 and TRBJ1-1; TRBD1 aligns across 10 bases. Trimming at V came to 6 bases and at J to 1 base, leaving 2 bases not matched to a gene. Germline assignment: CDR1 MNHNY and CDR2 SVGAGI (reference sequence). The CDR3 has 14 residues. CDR3 sequence (DNA): TGTGCCAGCAGGGGACAGGGGACGAACACTGAAGCTTTCTTT. Translation gives CASRGQGTNTEAFF.

This clonotype was counted a few times. The gene calls are TRBV20-1 and TRBJ1-2; 8 nucleotides align to TRBD1. The germline CDR1 and CDR2 sequences are DFQATT and SNEGSKA (reference sequence). The V and J ends lost 3 bases and 6 bases, in that order; junction bases with no gene match: 12. The CDR3 runs to 15 residues. DNA for the CDR3: TGCAGTGCTAGCCCGCCCTGGGACAGGACTGATGGCTACACCTTC. Protein sequence: CSASPPWDRTDGYTF.

In its sample, this clonotype was seen a few times. The chain uses TRBV3-1 and TRBJ2-7; D is unclear. The germline V gene encodes CDR1 LGHDT and CDR2 YNNKEL (reference sequence). V was trimmed by 6 bases and J by 4 bases, leaving 10 bases between them. The CDR3 length is 12 residues. CDR3: CASSVHEYEQYF. CDR3 nucleotides: TGTGCCAGCAGTGTTCACGAGTACGAGCAGTACTTC.

This chain connects TRBV20-1 to TRBJ2-5; TRBD1 matches at 9 bases. This CDR3 comprises 14 residues. CDR1 and CDR2 from the germline V gene are DFQATT and SNEGSKA (reference sequence). The ends lost 6 bases at V and 4 bases at J; junction bases unmatched: 9. In nucleotides, the CDR3 is TGCAGTGCCATGAGAACAGGGGGCACAGAGACCCAGTACTTC. It codes for CSAMRTGGTETQYF.

This clonotype showed up many times. The V call is TRBV9, the J call TRBJ2-7; D remains ambiguous. Germline CDR1 is SGDLS and CDR2 is YYNGEE. There are 14 residues in the CDR3. Trimming pared 2 bases from V and 6 bases from J, leaving 15 bases between. CDR3 sequence (DNA): TGTGCCAGCAGCGTGTACTCGACCATCTCCGAGCAGTACTTC. This sequence encodes CASSVYSTISEQYF.